Listed below are T cell receptor beta chains from one sample, sequenced in a study of shared clonotypes between healthy human individuals. Sequencing was performed with immunoSEQ multiplex PCR; in TCRdb, only in-frame clones are kept and a portion is missing. The sample records roughly 2.1 million clones, approximately 94% being singletons. The specimen sequenced was naive CD8+ T cells from PBMCs. These TCRs come from a man younger than 35 in good health. Some clones in this sample may be carry-over from other donors' samples. Both conserved end residues are part of each CDR3. D genes are given only for firm matches. Clone size is stated in some rows and not others, as once, few, many or a class when expanded.

J gene	clone size	V gene	D gene	CDR3 protein	CDR3 DNA
TRBJ2-2	.	TRBV4-3	TRBD2	CASSQGPGLADTGELFF	TGCGCCAGCAGCCAAGGTCCGGGACTAGCGGACACCGGGGAGCTGTTTTTT
TRBJ1-2	.	TRBV2	.	CASSDRGEAANYGYTF	TGTGCCAGCAGTGATCGGGGGGAAGCGGCTAACTATGGCTACACCTTC
TRBJ2-7	.	TRBV4-1	TRBD1	CASSFRDRGAYEQYF	TGCGCCAGCAGCTTCCGGGACAGGGGGGCCTACGAGCAGTACTTC
TRBJ2-7	.	TRBV7-9	.	CASSLFYEQYF	TGTGCCAGCAGCTTATTCTACGAGCAGTACTTC
TRBJ2-1	.	TRBV4-1	TRBD2	CASSHRVGREYYNEQFF	TGCGCCAGCAGCCACCGGGTTGGGCGGGAGTATTACAATGAGCAGTTCTTC
TRBJ2-1	.	TRBV11-1	TRBD2	CASSLGTSGSHNEQFF	TGTGCCAGCAGCTTAGGGACTAGCGGGAGCCACAATGAGCAGTTCTTC
TRBJ2-3	.	TRBV27	TRBD2	CASSPRTSGRDTQYF	TGTGCCAGCAGTCCACGGACTAGCGGGAGGGATACGCAGTATTTT
TRBJ1-1	few	TRBV5-1	.	CASSSRLNTEAFF	TGCGCCAGCAGCTCCAGACTGAACACTGAAGCTTTCTTT
TRBJ1-2	.	TRBV7-9	.	CASSLGRGDHGYTF	TGTGCCAGCAGCTTAGGTCGGGGGGACCATGGCTACACCTTC
TRBJ1-1	.	TRBV7-9	.	CASSLGGPNTEAFF	TGTGCCAGCAGCTTAGGCGGCCCAAACACTGAAGCTTTCTTT
TRBJ1-2	once	TRBV10-3	TRBD1	CAISELLTGGRTYGYTF	TGTGCCATCAGTGAGTTACTGACAGGGGGCAGGACCTATGGCTACACCTTC
TRBJ2-2	.	TRBV7-9	.	CASSLAYGELFF	TGTGCCAGCAGCTTAGCATACGGGGAGCTGTTTTTT
TRBJ1-1	.	TRBV7-9	.	CASSTRGGVAAYEAFF	TGTGCCAGCAGCACCAGAGGGGGGGTGGCGGCTTATGAAGCTTTCTTT
TRBJ2-3	.	TRBV28	.	CATRGRDTQYF	TGTGCCACCCGGGGGCGAGATACGCAGTATTTT
TRBJ1-2	.	TRBV2	TRBD1	CASSGGTGKGYGYTF	TGTGCCAGCAGCGGCGGGACAGGAAAAGGGTATGGCTACACCTTC
TRBJ2-1	once	TRBV9	.	CASSEAPPTDEQFF	TGTGCCAGCAGCGAGGCCCCCCCGACAGACGAGCAGTTCTTC
TRBJ2-5	.	TRBV7-2	TRBD2	CASSESGTSGPEGDETQYF	TGTGCCAGCAGCGAATCCGGGACTAGCGGACCGGAGGGTGACGAGACCCAGTACTTC
TRBJ2-1	.	TRBV4-1	.	CASSADHRTRVGNEQFF	TGCGCCAGCAGCGCAGATCACAGGACGAGGGTGGGCAATGAGCAGTTCTTC
TRBJ1-1	.	TRBV4-3	.	CASSQDGGRLTEAFF	TGCGCCAGCAGCCAAGATGGCGGCAGGCTGACTGAAGCTTTCTTT
TRBJ2-3	.	TRBV4-2	TRBD2	CASSQDRAGGADTQYF	TGTGCCAGCAGCCAAGACAGGGCGGGGGGGGCAGATACGCAGTATTTT
TRBJ2-5	.	TRBV9	.	CASSVNQQETQYF	TGTGCCAGCAGCGTCAACCAGCAAGAGACCCAGTACTTC
TRBJ1-2	.	TRBV28	TRBD1	CASSPGTGGYGYTF	TGTGCCAGCAGTCCCGGGACAGGGGGCTATGGCTACACCTTC
TRBJ2-7	.	TRBV6-1	TRBD1	CASSAYRGSSYEQYF	TGTGCCAGCAGTGCGTACAGGGGATCCTCCTACGAGCAGTACTTC
TRBJ2-7	.	TRBV5-4	.	CASSLDRATYEQYF	TGTGCCAGCAGCTTGGACCGCGCAACCTACGAGCAGTACTTC
TRBJ2-7	.	TRBV4-2	TRBD1	CASSGRTGVYEQYF	TGTGCCAGCAGCGGCCGGACAGGCGTCTACGAGCAGTACTTC
TRBJ2-1	.	TRBV2	TRBD2	CASTTSGDHNEQFF	TGTGCCAGCACCACTAGCGGGGACCACAATGAGCAGTTCTTC
TRBJ1-1	.	TRBV9	TRBD1	CASSAGTAGGTEAFF	TGTGCCAGCAGCGCAGGGACAGCGGGCGGCACTGAAGCTTTCTTT
TRBJ2-7	.	TRBV7-2	TRBD1	CASSLDRAGTGSHEQYF	TGTGCCAGCAGCTTAGACCGGGCCGGGACAGGGAGCCACGAGCAGTACTTC
TRBJ2-1	.	TRBV7-3	.	CASSLAAFNEQFF	TGTGCCAGCAGCTTAGCTGCGTTCAATGAGCAGTTCTTC
TRBJ2-7	.	TRBV25-1	.	CASSEGSEQYF	TGTGCCAGCAGTGAGGGGTCCGAGCAGTACTTC
TRBJ2-2	once	TRBV27	.	CASGRIGTGELFF	TGTGCCAGCGGGCGAATCGGCACCGGGGAGCTGTTTTTT
TRBJ2-1	.	TRBV9	.	CASSPVTPPLGNEQFF	TGTGCCAGCAGCCCTGTAACTCCCCCTCTGGGAAATGAGCAGTTCTTC
TRBJ1-5	.	TRBV27	.	CASSMVARQPQHF	TGTGCCAGCAGTATGGTAGCACGGCAGCCCCAGCATTTT
TRBJ2-1	once	TRBV7-9	TRBD2	CASSGRDYNEQFF	TGTGCCAGTAGCGGGAGGGACTACAATGAGCAGTTCTTC
TRBJ1-2	.	TRBV9	TRBD1	CASSVTGQGNYGYTF	TGTGCCAGCAGCGTGACGGGACAGGGAAACTATGGCTACACCTTC
TRBJ1-1	.	TRBV28	TRBD1	CASSLTGTEAFF	TGTGCCAGCAGCCTGACAGGGACCGAAGCTTTCTTT
TRBJ1-5	.	TRBV6-5	TRBD1	CASSHRGPNQPQHF	TGTGCCAGTTCTCACAGGGGGCCCAATCAGCCCCAGCATTTT
TRBJ1-5	.	TRBV10-2	.	CASSGGFSNQPQHF	TGCGCCAGCAGCGGGGGTTTCTCGAATCAGCCCCAGCATTTT
TRBJ2-7	.	TRBV6-5	TRBD1	CASSYSPDRGYEQYF	TGTGCCAGCAGTTACTCACCGGACAGGGGTTACGAGCAGTACTTC
TRBJ1-2	.	TRBV6-1	.	CAILPGHIFGYTF	TGTGCCATCTTACCGGGACATATCTTTGGCTACACCTTC
TRBJ1-1	.	TRBV28	.	CASSSWTMNTEAFF	TGTGCCAGCAGTTCGTGGACAATGAACACTGAAGCTTTCTTT
TRBJ2-7	once	TRBV9	.	CASSVGDRPREQYF	TGTGCCAGCAGCGTAGGGGACCGCCCTAGAGAGCAGTACTTC
TRBJ2-1	.	TRBV19	.	CASRGWTTNEQFF	TGTGCCAGTAGGGGTTGGACAACTAATGAGCAGTTCTTC
TRBJ2-7	.	TRBV16	.	CASSQEVRSSYEQYF	TGTGCCAGCAGCCAGGAAGTCCGGAGCTCCTACGAGCAGTACTTC
TRBJ2-1	.	TRBV7-2	TRBD2	CASSIGTSGRFFGEQFF	TGTGCCAGCAGCATCGGGACTAGCGGGAGGTTTTTCGGTGAGCAGTTCTTC
TRBJ1-2	.	TRBV6-6	.	CASTTVYGYTF	TGTGCCAGCACGACAGTCTATGGCTACACCTTC
TRBJ1-1	.	TRBV19	.	CASSMSGVTEAFF	TGTGCCAGTAGTATGTCGGGAGTGACTGAAGCTTTCTTT
TRBJ2-1	.	TRBV25-1	.	CASSVATNEQFF	TGTGCCAGCAGTGTCGCGACTAATGAGCAGTTCTTC